These T cell receptor beta chains were read from a single sample in a study of cytomegalovirus exposure and HLA in healthy donors. TCRdb's copy holds only in-frame clones and misses some; the assay was immunoSEQ multiplex PCR. The repertoire holds around 300,000 clones, with 70% to 90% as singletons. The source material was PBMCs. Receptors originate from a woman aged 35 to 49 in good health and CMV-seropositive. Both conserved end residues are part of each CDR3. Fields, in order: D gene, V gene, J gene, clone size, CDR3 length, CDR3 DNA, CDR3 protein. The D gene is left open where the match is weak. Clone size is stated in some rows and not others, as once, few, many or a class when expanded.

>TRBD2|TRBV5-4|TRBJ2-7|-|16
TGTGCCAGCAGCAACGGACTAGCGGGAGGGTTCTACGAGCAGTACTTC
CASSNGLAGGFYEQYF
>-|TRBV27|TRBJ1-4|-|15
TGTGCCAGCAGCCCACTGAGCAGGCTTAATGAAAAACTGTTTTTT
CASSPLSRLNEKLFF
>-|TRBV12-5|TRBJ2-3|-|14
TGTGCTAGTGGTTTAGGCGGGAGCACAGATACGCAGTATTTT
CASGLGGSTDTQYF
>-|TRBV18|TRBJ1-4|-|17
TGTGCCAGCTCACCACCGCATATGGACAGAACTAATGAAAAACTGTTTTTT
CASSPPHMDRTNEKLFF
>TRBD2|TRBV7-9|TRBJ2-7|-|13
TGTGCCAGCAGCTTAGCGGGGGGGTACGAGCAGTACTTC
CASSLAGGYEQYF
>-|TRBV18|TRBJ1-1|-|14
TGTGCCAGCTCATCCTTGGCGGCTTACACTGAAGCTTTCTTT
CASSSLAAYTEAFF
>-|TRBV6-5|TRBJ1-6|once|15
TGTGCCAGCAGTTACTCCGCTCAGGGTAATTCACCCCTCCACTTT
CASSYSAQGNSPLHF
>TRBD2|TRBV2|TRBJ2-1|-|16
TGTGCCAGCACCTTTGGACTAGCGGGAGCCTTCAATGAGCAGTTCTTC
CASTFGLAGAFNEQFF
>-|TRBV9|TRBJ1-3|-|14
TGTGCCAGCAGGGGGACTGACTCTGGAAACACCATATATTTT
CASRGTDSGNTIYF
>-|TRBV5-6|TRBJ1-1|-|13
TGTGCCAGCAGCTGGGGGGGGTCAGCCGAAGCTTTCTTT
CASSWGGSAEAFF
>-|TRBV2|TRBJ2-3|-|15
TGTGCCAGCAGCCCCCTGGGAGTAGGTACAGATACGCAGTATTTT
CASSPLGVGTDTQYF
>TRBD1|TRBV6-6|TRBJ2-3|-|14
TGTGCCAGCAGACCCCAGGGGGCCGGAGATACGCAGTATTTT
CASRPQGAGDTQYF
>TRBD1|TRBV9|TRBJ2-7|-|14
TGTGCCAGCAGCCCAGGACAGGGGCCCTACGAGCAGTACTTC
CASSPGQGPYEQYF
>-|TRBV4-3|TRBJ2-6|-|20
TGCGCCAGCAGCCAAGTAATAGATGACAACCCAATCTCTGGGGCCAACGTCCTGACTTTC
CASSQVIDDNPISGANVLTF
>-|TRBV7-2|TRBJ1-3|-|13
TGTGCCAGCAGCTACGGACAGGGAAACACCATATATTTT
CASSYGQGNTIYF
>-|TRBV18|TRBJ2-3|-|13
TGTGCCAGCTCACCTCCAGGTTCAGATACGCAGTATTTT
CASSPPGSDTQYF
>-|TRBV30|TRBJ2-2|-|14
TGTGCCTGGAGGCAAGCGGGGAACACCGGGGAGCTGTTTTTT
CAWRQAGNTGELFF
>TRBD1|TRBV29-1|TRBJ1-5|-|16
TGCAGCGTCCAATTTCAGGGGGCGTATGGCAATCAGCCCCAGCATTTT
CSVQFQGAYGNQPQHF
>-|TRBV4-2|TRBJ1-2|-|17
TGTGCCAGCAGCCAAGAGGCTGACAGCTCTCCTAACTATGGCTACACCTTC
CASSQEADSSPNYGYTF
>-|TRBV6-5|TRBJ1-2|few|12
TGTGCCAGCGAGGGGGTACTTGATGGCTACACCTTC
CASEGVLDGYTF
>TRBD1|TRBV29-1|TRBJ1-1|-|15
TGCAGCGTTGATTTGCCGGGACAGAAGAACACTGAAGCTTTCTTT
CSVDLPGQKNTEAFF
>TRBD1|TRBV29-1|TRBJ1-1|-|13
TGCAGCGTTGACACAGGGGGCGGGACTGAAGCTTTCTTT
CSVDTGGGTEAFF
>-|TRBV30|TRBJ1-1|-|15
TGTGCCTGGAGTGCTAGACAGTTCATGAACACTGAAGCTTTCTTT
CAWSARQFMNTEAFF
>-|TRBV7-6|TRBJ2-3|-|15
TGTGCCAGCAGCTCTCCGGACAGTAGCACAGATACGCAGTATTTT
CASSSPDSSTDTQYF
>TRBD1|TRBV4-2|TRBJ2-7|-|15
TGTGCCAGCAGCCAAGGGGGCACAGGGGGCTACGAGCAGTACTTC
CASSQGGTGGYEQYF
>-|TRBV6-6|TRBJ2-7|-|12
TGTGCCAGCAGTCAACTCTCCTACGAGCAGTACTTC
CASSQLSYEQYF
>TRBD2|TRBV28|TRBJ2-2|-|18
TGTGCCAGCAGGGCACTGATCTGGACTAGCAAGAACACCGGGGAGCTGTTTTTT
CASRALIWTSKNTGELFF
>TRBD1|TRBV30|TRBJ1-6|few|14
TGTGCCTTAACAGGGGGCTCCTATAATTCACCCCTCCACTTT
CALTGGSYNSPLHF
>TRBD1|TRBV7-2|TRBJ1-1|-|14
TGTGCCAGCACCTCCGGGACAGGTGGCACTGAAGCTTTCTTT
CASTSGTGGTEAFF
>TRBD2|TRBV29-1|TRBJ2-1|once|13
TGCAGCGTCTTTAGCGGGAGGAAGGCTGAGCAGTTCTTC
CSVFSGRKAEQFF
>TRBD1|TRBV5-1|TRBJ2-7|-|14
TGCGCCAGCAGCTTTGTGGACAGGGACTACGAGCAGTACTTC
CASSFVDRDYEQYF
>TRBD1|TRBV7-9|TRBJ1-2|-|14
TGTGCCAGCAGCCTCGGGACAGGTAGCTATGGCTACACCTTC
CASSLGTGSYGYTF
>-|TRBV5-6|TRBJ2-7|-|16
TGTGCCAGCAGCCACTTGCGGACGTGGGGCGCCTACGAGCAGTACTTC
CASSHLRTWGAYEQYF
>TRBD2|TRBV4-3|TRBJ2-5|once|20
TGCGCCAGCAGCCTAACGATCGCCGGGACTAGCGGGAGAAGCGGAGAGACCCAGTACTTC
CASSLTIAGTSGRSGETQYF
>TRBD2|TRBV7-9|TRBJ2-3|-|13
TGTGCCAGCAGCCCCCCGGGGGGAGGGACGCAGTATTTT
CASSPPGGGTQYF
>TRBD2|TRBV27|TRBJ2-3|-|15
TGTGCCAGCAGTTCTGGGACTACTCACACAGATACGCAGTATTTT
CASSSGTTHTDTQYF
>TRBD2|TRBV7-2|TRBJ2-7|-|14
TGTGCCAGCAGCTCCGAGGGACTAGCAGTAGAGCAGTACTTC
CASSSEGLAVEQYF
>TRBD1|TRBV7-6|TRBJ2-3|-|15
TGTGCCAGCAGCGGGACAGGGGCGACCACAGATACGCAGTATTTT
CASSGTGATTDTQYF
>TRBD1|TRBV28|TRBJ1-2|-|13
TGTGCCAGCGAACAGGGGAGCTACTATGGCTACACCTTC
CASEQGSYYGYTF
>TRBD1|TRBV5-6|TRBJ2-3|-|18
TGTGCCAGCAGCTTTGGCCTGTCGGGACAGGTCATCACAGATACGCAGTATTTT
CASSFGLSGQVITDTQYF
>-|TRBV10-3|TRBJ2-1|-|16
TGTGCCATCAGTGAGCGAGTGGCTAGCGCCTACAATGAGCAGTTCTTC
CAISERVASAYNEQFF
>TRBD2|TRBV19|TRBJ2-1|few|16
TGTGCCAGTAGTATTAGATCAAGCGGGAGGTGGGATGAGCAGTTCTTC
CASSIRSSGRWDEQFF
>-|TRBV14|TRBJ2-5|-|16
TGTGCCAGCAGCCGAACCTTAGCTGTGGGCCAAGAGACCCAGTACTTC
CASSRTLAVGQETQYF
>-|TRBV1|TRBJ2-3|few|16
TGCACCAGCAGCCGACCCCGGGGAGGGAGCCCCGATACGCAGTATTTT
CTSSRPRGGSPDTQYF
>-|TRBV2|TRBJ2-6|-|17
TGTGCCAGCAGGAAGGGGGGGGTTCGCTCTGGGGCCAACGTCCTGACTTTC
CASRKGGVRSGANVLTF
>-|TRBV9|TRBJ1-3|-|14
TGTGCCAGCAGCGTAGCCAGCTCTGGAAACACCATATATTTT
CASSVASSGNTIYF
>TRBD1|TRBV5-1|TRBJ1-2|-|14
TGCGCCAGCAGCTTGGCGGGACAGGGGTACGACTACACCTTC
CASSLAGQGYDYTF
>-|TRBV18|TRBJ2-2|-|16
TGTGCCAGCTCAGGTTCGTCACAGGCTAACACCGGGGAGCTGTTTTTT
CASSGSSQANTGELFF
>TRBD1|TRBV19|TRBJ1-1|-|14
TGTGCCAGTAGGAGGGACAGCATGAACACTGAAGCTTTCTTT
CASRRDSMNTEAFF
>-|TRBV4-2|TRBJ1-5|-|13
TGTGCCAGCAGCCAAGGCAGGGTACAGCCCCAGCATTTT
CASSQGRVQPQHF
>TRBD1|TRBV5-5|TRBJ2-7|-|13
TGTGCCAGCAGCCCCGCAGGGGGCAACGAGCAGTACTTC
CASSPAGGNEQYF
>-|TRBV13|TRBJ1-6|-|13
TGTGCCAGCAGCATCCGACAGTCCGGACCCCTCCACTTT
CASSIRQSGPLHF